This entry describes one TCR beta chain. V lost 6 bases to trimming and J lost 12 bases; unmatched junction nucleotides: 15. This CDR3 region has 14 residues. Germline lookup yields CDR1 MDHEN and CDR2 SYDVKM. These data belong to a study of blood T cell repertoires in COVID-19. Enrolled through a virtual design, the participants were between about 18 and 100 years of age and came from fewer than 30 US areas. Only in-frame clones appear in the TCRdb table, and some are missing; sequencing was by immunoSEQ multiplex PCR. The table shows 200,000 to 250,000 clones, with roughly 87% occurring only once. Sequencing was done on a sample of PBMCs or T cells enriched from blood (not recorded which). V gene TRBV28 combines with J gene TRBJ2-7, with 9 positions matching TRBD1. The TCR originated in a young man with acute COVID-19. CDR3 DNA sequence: TGTGCCAGCAGCCCCGGGACAGGGATCCTTGGGGGGTACTTC. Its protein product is CASSPGTGILGGYF. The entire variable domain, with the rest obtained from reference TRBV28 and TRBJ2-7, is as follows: DVKVTQSSRYLVKRTGEKVFLECVQDMDHENMFWYRQDPGLGLRLIYFSYDVKMKEKGDIPEGYSVSREKKERFSLILESASTNQTSMYLCASSPGTGILGGYFGPGTRLTVT.